Presented here are 13 T cell receptor beta chains from one specimen sequenced in a study of blood T cells in healthy people across ages. A sample-barcoded 5' primer and a J-beta primer mix were used in a second PCR of roughly 7 to 12 cycles. TCRdb reanalysed the 5' RACE reads using MiXCR and keeps one entry per CDR3 protein. The sample carries around 1,500,000 distinct CDR3 sequences, roughly 40% recorded once. What was sequenced was blood. The receptors derive from a woman younger than 35 in good health.

The rearrangement links TRBV12-3 or TRBV12-4 to TRBJ2-1; TRBD1 matches 8 bases. V was clipped by 5 bases and J by 9 bases; unmatched bases: 9. CDR3 size: 14 residues. CDR3 in DNA: TGTGCCAGCAGTACCCGACAGGGGCCCTCTGAGCAGTTCTTC. Protein sequence: CASSTRQGPSEQFF.

The chain has TRBV29-1 and TRBJ2-7; D gene uncertain. Germline assignment: CDR1 SQVTM and CDR2 ANQGSEA. This CDR3 is 13 amino acids long. Trimming pared 1 base from V and 2 bases from J, leaving 9 bases between. The CDR3 nucleotides are TGCAGCGTTGAAGTGGTCGGTGCCTACGAGCAGTACTTC. This gives the protein CSVEVVGAYEQYF.

CDR3 sequence: CASSLAASGIVAKNIQYF. For the CDR3, the DNA is TGTGCCAGCAGCTTAGCAGCCAGCGGGATTGTTGCCAAAAACATTCAGTACTTC. This rearrangement joins TRBV7-9 to TRBJ2-4; 7 bases are a match to TRBD2. The CDR3 is 18 amino acids. V trimming: 0 bases; J trimming: 1 base; junction bases outside the gene matches: 9. Germline V gene sequence: CDR1 SEHNR, CDR2 FQNEAQ (reference sequence). Drawing the rest from reference TRBV7-9 and TRBJ2-4, the complete variable domain is DTGVSQNPRHKITKRGQNVTFRCDPISEHNRLYWYRQTLGQGPEFLTYFQNEAQLEKSRLLSDRFSAERPKGSFSTLEIQRTEQGDSAMYLCASSLAASGIVAKNIQYFGAGTRLSVL.

This clonotype was counted a few times. This rearrangement joins TRBV12-3 or TRBV12-4 to TRBJ2-1; 12 bases agree with TRBD2. V was pared by 6 bases and J by 8 bases, with 11 bases of the junction left unmatched. This CDR3 is 16 amino acids long. CDR3 residues: CASRRRTSGASDEQFF. DNA of the CDR3: TGTGCCAGCAGACGACGGACTAGCGGGGCTAGCGATGAGCAGTTCTTC.

V usage is TRBV7-9 and J usage is TRBJ1-2; 7 bases fit TRBD1. V was pared by 4 bases and J by 8 bases, with 13 bases of the junction left unmatched. Germline CDR1 reads SEHNR; CDR2 reads FQNEAQ (reference sequence). This CDR3 is built from 15 residues. CDR3 loop: CASSSETGRAYGYTF. The CDR3 nucleotides are TGTGCCAGCAGCTCCGAGACAGGGAGGGCGTACGGCTACACCTTC.

V gene TRBV10-3 combines with J gene TRBJ2-3, with unresolved D. V dropped 5 bases and J dropped 1 base, with 7 bases sitting between them. There are 13 residues in the CDR3. Germline V gene data show CDR1 as ENHRY and CDR2 as SYGVKD. This chain's CDR3 is CAISPSRTDTQYF. CDR3 DNA: TGTGCCATCAGTCCCTCCCGCACAGATACGCAGTATTTT.

This chain connects TRBV7-8 to TRBJ2-2, with a tentative D call TRBD1 (5 bases). The CDR3 runs 15 residues. V lost 8 bases, J lost 4 bases, and 17 bases lay in between. Germline CDR1 reads SGHVS; CDR2 reads FQNEAQ. The CDR3 region has the DNA TGTGCCAGCCATCTTCGTGGGGCCGGCACCGGGGAGCTGTTTTTT. Translated, it gives CASHLRGAGTGELFF.

The chain has TRBV20-1 and TRBJ2-7; D is unclear. Germline CDR1 reads DFQATT; CDR2 reads SNEGSKA (reference sequence). This CDR3 contains 13 residues. V was trimmed by 6 bases and J by 0 bases, leaving 12 bases between them. The DNA for the CDR3 is TGCAGTGCCCTCCTGGGTTTCTCCTACGAGCAGTACTTC. Protein: CSALLGFSYEQYF.

This clonotype has just a few counts. The chain employs TRBV11-1 and TRBJ2-3; D remains ambiguous. The CDR3 totals 15 residues. Germline assignment: CDR1 SGHAT and CDR2 FQDESV (reference sequence). V lost 1 base and J lost 0, with 8 bases in between. The CDR3 coding sequence is TGTGCCAGCAGCTTAGACGAGGATAGCACAGATACGCAGTATTTT. This codes for CASSLDEDSTDTQYF.

This clonotype was seen a single time. This sequence joins TRBV6-1 and TRBJ2-5; possible D gene TRBD1, 8 bases. Gene TRBJ2-7 matches the end of the DNA better, so the J call may be wrong. The CDR3 is 15 residues long. Germline CDR1 and CDR2: MNHNS and SASEGT. The CDR3 reads CASSSITGGAYEQYF. The CDR3 DNA is TGTGCCAGCAGCTCGATTACAGGGGGGGCCTACGAGCAGTACTTC.

This clonotype was observed a handful of times. The chain employs TRBV6-5 and TRBJ2-1; TRBD2 aligns across 7 bases. V gave up 4 bases and J gave up 4 bases; unmatched junction bases: 7. Germline lookup yields CDR1 MNHEY and CDR2 SVGAGI. CDR3 length: 15 amino acids. CDR3 amino acids: CASSSTQRGYNEQFF. The CDR3 DNA follows: TGTGCCAGCAGTTCCACCCAGCGGGGTTACAATGAGCAGTTCTTC.

The V and J genes are TRBV25-1 and TRBJ2-5; 8 positions agree with TRBD2. The CDR3 has 15 residues. The germline V gene encodes CDR1 MGHDK and CDR2 SYGVNS. Trimming took 2 bases from V and 5 from J; bases not matched to a gene: 7. The CDR3 protein is CASSEARGGSETQYF. The DNA for the CDR3 is TGTGCCAGCAGTGAAGCCCGGGGGGGCAGTGAGACCCAGTACTTC.

This clonotype was observed a handful of times. The chain combines TRBV7-8 with TRBJ2-3; D could derive from TRBD1 or TRBD2 (5 bases each). CDR3 length: 17 amino acids. The germline CDR1 and CDR2 sequences are SGHVS and FQNEAQ. The ends were cut back, 1 base at V and 2 bases at J, with 16 bases in the middle. The CDR3 nucleotides are TGTGCCAGCAGCTTAGAACCGGGACGGTCGATCACAGATACGCAGTATTTT. Protein sequence: CASSLEPGRSITDTQYF.